The 28 T cell receptor beta chains listed next were all sequenced from one sample in a study of blood T cell repertoires in COVID-19. Measured with immunoSEQ multiplex PCR; TCRdb has only the in-frame clones, and not every one. This table has roughly 300,000 clones, 70% to 90% appearing once. Specimen: PBMCs or T cells enriched from blood (not recorded which). These receptor sequences come from a woman aged 40 to 50 with acute COVID-19.

The chain joins TRBV2 to TRBJ1-6, with 8 nucleotides matching TRBD1. The CDR3 consists of 15 residues. V was clipped by 4 bases and J by 9 bases; unmatched bases: 8. Germline CDR1 reads SNHLY; CDR2 reads FYNNEI. CDR3 residues: CASSGDQQGGSPLHF. CDR3 bases: TGTGCCAGCAGTGGCGACCAACAGGGGGGTTCACCCCTCCACTTT.

The CDR3: CSAMGHTEAFF. CDR3 sequence (DNA): TGCAGTGCTATGGGGCACACTGAAGCTTTCTTT. The chain couples TRBV20-1 to TRBJ1-1; D perhaps matches TRBD1 (5 bases). In germline, CDR1 is DFQATT, CDR2 SNEGSKA (reference sequence). The V gene lost 4 bases and the J gene lost 3 bases, with 6 bases spanning the gap. The CDR3 runs to 11 residues.

A remark on this clone: This same CDR3 is encoded by further DNA sequences in the sample. This chain joins TRBV28 and TRBJ2-7, with 12 bases lining up with TRBD2. Trimming at V came to 2 bases and at J to 6 bases, leaving 5 bases not matched to a gene. Per the germline V gene, CDR1 is MDHEN and CDR2 is SYDVKM. This CDR3 is built from 15 residues. CDR3 nucleotide sequence: TGTGCCAGCAGTTTAAGACTAGCGGGAGTAAGCGAGCAGTACTTC. Amino acids: CASSLRLAGVSEQYF.

The genes are TRBV3-1 (or the pseudogene TRBV3-2) and TRBJ2-2, with 8 bases fitting TRBD2. Per the germline V gene, CDR1 is LGHDT and CDR2 is YNNKEL (reference sequence). The V and J ends lost 1 base and 4 bases, in that order; junction bases with no gene match: 8. The CDR3 loop spans 17 amino acids. The CDR3 sequence is CASSQAGTRQRTGELFF. The CDR3, as DNA: TGTGCCAGCAGCCAAGCCGGGACTAGACAACGCACCGGGGAGCTGTTTTTT.

The chain is built from TRBV7-3 and TRBJ2-1, with unresolved D. V gave up 1 base and J gave up 4 bases, with 11 bases separating them. This CDR3 is 15 amino acids long. Germline CDR1 reads SGHTA; CDR2 reads FQGTGA. Written as DNA, the CDR3 is TGTGCCAGCAGCTTAATAGGCGGTTTTTACAATGAGCAGTTCTTC. This codes for CASSLIGGFYNEQFF.

This sequence joins TRBV29-1 and TRBJ2-3; 7 bases are shared with TRBD2. The trim removed 4 bases at V and 6 bases at J, leaving 4 bases unmatched. CDR3 length equals 12 residues. Germline lookup yields CDR1 SQVTM and CDR2 ANQGSEA. DNA for the CDR3: TGCAGCGTTGGCGCACTAGCGGATACGCAGTATTTT. Translating it yields CSVGALADTQYF.

This clone was detected only a few times. The V gene is TRBV7-9, the J gene TRBJ2-1, with TRBD2 matching 15 bases. CDR3 length: 17 amino acids. V lost 5 bases and J lost 2; bases outside the gene matches: 4. Germline V gene lookup returns CDR1 SEHNR and CDR2 FQNEAQ (reference sequence). CDR3 in amino acids: CASSPRTSGGAYNEQFF. The DNA of the CDR3 is TGTGCCAGCAGCCCGCGGACTAGCGGGGGGGCCTACAATGAGCAGTTCTTC.

The genes are TRBV2 and TRBJ1-5; the match to TRBD1 covers 9 bases. V dropped 4 bases and J dropped 5; count of bases not matched to a gene: 15. CDR1 is SNHLY and CDR2 is FYNNEI in the germline V gene. This CDR3 is built from 18 residues. This CDR3 reads CASSAIPIGTGNDQPQHF. CDR3 bases: TGTGCCAGCAGTGCAATTCCGATAGGGACAGGGAATGATCAGCCCCAGCATTTT.

This sequence joins TRBV7-2 and TRBJ2-1; 15 bases align to TRBD2. Germline V lookup: CDR1 SGHTA, CDR2 FQGNSA. With 2 bases clipped from V and 10 bases from J, the junction kept 3 bases outside the gene matches. This CDR3 is 15 amino acids long. CDR3 sequence reads: CASSLRTSGGDEQFF. The CDR3 nucleotides are TGTGCCAGCAGCTTACGGACTAGCGGGGGGGACGAGCAGTTCTTC.

This sequence joins TRBV3-1 (or the pseudogene TRBV3-2) and TRBJ2-3, with D perhaps TRBD2 (5 bases). There are 16 residues in the CDR3. V was pared by 6 bases and J by 5 bases, with 21 bases between. From germline, CDR1 is LGHDT and CDR2 YNNKEL (reference sequence). Here the CDR3 DNA reads TGTGCCAGCAGTCCGCCGGGGAGAAACTCAGGAGATACGCAGTATTTT. Translated, it gives CASSPPGRNSGDTQYF.

This chain connects TRBV4-1 to TRBJ1-5; a possible D gene is TRBD1 (6 bases). CDR3 size: 14 residues. Trimming stripped 0 bases from V and 11 bases from J, with 14 bases between. The V gene's germline CDR1 is MGHRA and CDR2 YSYEKL. The CDR3 reads CASSQDISGAAQHF. In DNA form, the CDR3 reads TGCGCCAGCAGCCAAGATATTTCAGGGGCGGCCCAGCATTTT.

The chain is built from TRBV6-5 and TRBJ1-5; D remains ambiguous. Germline V lookup: CDR1 MNHEY, CDR2 SVGAGI. The germline V and J ends were trimmed by 11 bases and 0 bases, with 11 bases remaining between them. The CDR3 covers 13 residues. The CDR3 nucleotides are TGTGCCGGTCATACATCTAGCAATCAGCCCCAGCATTTT. As protein: CAGHTSSNQPQHF.

The V and J genes are TRBV28 and TRBJ2-3; 9 positions agree with TRBD2. This CDR3 has 15 amino acids. V was pared by 2 bases and J by 2 bases, with 2 bases of the junction left unmatched. Germline loops: CDR1 MDHEN, CDR2 SYDVKM. The CDR3 DNA is TGTGCCAGCAGTTTAGGCGGGAGGGACACAGATACGCAGTATTTT. Amino acid sequence: CASSLGGRDTDTQYF. Full variable domain (outside the CDR3, taken from reference TRBV28 and TRBJ2-3): DVKVTQSSRYLVKRTGEKVFLECVQDMDHENMFWYRQDPGLGLRLIYFSYDVKMKEKGDIPEGYSVSREKKERFSLILESASTNQTSMYLCASSLGGRDTDTQYFGPGTRLTVL.

This chain links TRBV7-9 with TRBJ1-4; tentatively, D is TRBD1 (5 bases). Trimming cost V 5 bases and J 2 bases, with 9 bases left between them. Germline CDR1 and CDR2: SEHNR and FQNEAQ (reference sequence). This CDR3 is built from 14 residues. The CDR3 DNA follows: TGTGCCAGCAGCCGGGACTTCACTAATGAAAAACTGTTTTTT. It codes for CASSRDFTNEKLFF. Full variable domain (remainder filled in from reference TRBV7-9 and TRBJ1-4): DTGVSQNPRHKITKRGQNVTFRCDPISEHNRLYWYRQTLGQGPEFLTYFQNEAQLEKSRLLSDRFSAERPKGSFSTLEIQRTEQGDSAMYLCASSRDFTNEKLFFGSGTQLSVL.

This chain uses TRBV28 with TRBJ1-4; no clear D. The CDR3 is 15 amino acids. CDR1 and CDR2 from the germline V gene are MDHEN and SYDVKM. Trimming removed 6 bases at V and 5 bases at J, with 16 bases between. The CDR3, as DNA: TGTGCCAGCAGCCGCGCGGGGTTCGAAAATGAAAAACTGTTTTTT. Translating gives CASSRAGFENEKLFF.

V and J are TRBV18 and TRBJ2-4; a possible D gene is TRBD1 (6 bases). CDR1 and CDR2 (germline): KGHSH, LQKENI. CDR3 length equals 16 residues. The ends were cut back, 1 base at V and 1 base at J, with 11 bases in the middle. The DNA for the CDR3 is TGTGCCAGCTCACCACTAATGAGGGGGGCCAAAAACATTCAGTACTTC. Protein: CASSPLMRGAKNIQYF.

The chain recombines TRBV7-9 with TRBJ2-7, with D possibly matching TRBD2 (6 bases). Germline V gives CDR1 SEHNR, CDR2 FQNEAQ (reference sequence). V was cut by 3 bases and J by 1 base, with 10 bases left in between. CDR3 length: 14 residues. This chain's CDR3 is CASSLLRGSYEQYF. The CDR3 region has the DNA TGTGCCAGCAGCTTGTTGCGGGGTTCCTACGAGCAGTACTTC.

The chain uses TRBV5-4 and TRBJ1-1; 9 nucleotides agree with TRBD1. The CDR3 totals 16 residues. The V segment lost 3 bases and the J segment 4 bases; nucleotides outside the gene matches: 10. The V gene's germline CDR1 is SGHNT and CDR2 YYREEE (reference sequence). CDR3 nucleotide sequence: TGTGCCAGCAGCTGGGGACAGGGAGGTTTGGCCACTGAAGCTTTCTTT. Its translation is CASSWGQGGLATEAFF.

The chain has TRBV6-2 or TRBV6-3 and TRBJ1-5, with 7 bases lining up with TRBD1. CDR3 length: 15 amino acids. V dropped 2 bases and J dropped 7; count of bases not matched to a gene: 8. Germline CDR1 MNHEY, CDR2 SVGEGT. This chain's CDR3 is CASSYATGFEQPQHF. For the CDR3, the DNA is TGTGCCAGCAGTTACGCGACAGGGTTTGAGCAGCCCCAGCATTTT.

This clone occurred a few times. V gene TRBV4-1 combines with J gene TRBJ2-2; TRBD1 aligns across 9 bases. Trimming cost V 3 bases and J 4 bases; bases outside gene matches: 9. CDR3 size: 17 residues. Per germline, CDR1 MGHRA and CDR2 YSYEKL. CDR3 protein: CASSHYTGGRGTGELFF. CDR3 coding DNA: TGCGCCAGCAGCCATTATACAGGGGGCCGCGGCACCGGGGAGCTGTTTTTT.

The chain carries TRBV28 and TRBJ1-6; 7 nucleotides match TRBD1. CDR3 length: 18 residues. Per germline, CDR1 MDHEN and CDR2 SYDVKM. V shed 2 bases and J 5 bases; nucleotides not matched to a gene: 12. In DNA, the CDR3 is TGTGCCAGCAGTTTAGCGCGGACGACAGGGTGGAATAATTCACCCCTCCACTTT. Its translation: CASSLARTTGWNNSPLHF.

J is TRBJ1-1 and V is TRBV11-2; D is possibly TRBD1 (6 bases). Between the trimmed V and J ends, which lost 5 bases and 1 base, there was a span of 11 bases. CDR3 size: 14 residues. Germline V gives CDR1 SGHAT, CDR2 FQNNGV. CDR3 sequence reads: CASSLRTANTEAFF. The CDR3 DNA follows: TGTGCCAGCAGCCTCAGGACAGCGAACACTGAAGCTTTCTTT. Using reference TRBV11-2 and TRBJ1-1 for the parts outside the CDR3, the full variable domain is EAGVAQSPRYKIIEKRQSVAFWCNPISGHATLYWYQQILGQGPKLLIQFQNNGVVDDSQLPKDRFSAERLKGVDSTLKIQPAKLEDSAVYLCASSLRTANTEAFFGQGTRLTVV.

The V call is TRBV3-1 (or the pseudogene TRBV3-2), the J call TRBJ1-2, with D uncertain. The germline gives CDR1 LGHDT, CDR2 YNNKEL (reference sequence). The CDR3 totals 15 residues. V lost 5 bases and J 5 bases, leaving 18 bases between the germline ends. The CDR3 region is CASSYAATESYGYTF. Here the CDR3 DNA reads TGTGCCAGCAGCTATGCCGCAACAGAGAGTTATGGCTACACCTTC.

The rearrangement uses TRBV15 and TRBJ2-7; 9 bases map to TRBD1. V shed 3 bases and J 5 bases; nucleotides not matched to a gene: 11. The length of the CDR3 is 16 residues. CDR1 is LNHNV, CDR2 YYDKDF, per germline (reference sequence). CDR3 sequence: CATSSWDREYQDEQYF. The DNA of the CDR3 is TGTGCCACCAGCAGTTGGGACAGGGAATACCAGGACGAGCAGTACTTC.

V and J are TRBV24-1 and TRBJ2-1; D perhaps matches TRBD2 (6 bases). The CDR3 covers 14 residues. V was pared by 3 bases and J by 2 bases, with 7 bases between. In germline, CDR1 is KGHDR, CDR2 SFDVKD. The CDR3 protein is CATSDRGAYNEQFF. Here the CDR3 DNA reads TGTGCCACCAGTGATCGCGGGGCCTACAATGAGCAGTTCTTC.

In DNA form, the CDR3 reads TGTGCCAGCACCCCGGGGGGACAGGGGATCTCTGGGGCCAACGTCCTGACTTTC. This translates into CASTPGGQGISGANVLTF. The gene calls are TRBV6-2 or TRBV6-3 and TRBJ2-6; 10 nucleotides agree with TRBD1. Germline values: CDR1 MNHEY, CDR2 SVGEGT. Unmatched junction bases numbered 9, after V lost 7 bases and J lost 0 bases. CDR3 length equals 18 residues.

V gene TRBV3-1 (or the pseudogene TRBV3-2) combines with J gene TRBJ2-1; the match to TRBD2 covers 9 bases. With V trimmed by 5 bases and J by 2 bases, 4 bases remained unmatched. The germline CDR1 and CDR2 sequences are LGHDT and YNNKEL (reference sequence). The CDR3 loop spans 15 amino acids. As DNA, the CDR3 is TGTGCCAGCAGCAATGTAGCGGGAGCCTACAATGAGCAGTTCTTC. It specifies CASSNVAGAYNEQFF.

The J gene is TRBJ2-5, the V gene TRBV18; D gene uncertain. The CDR3 extends over 13 amino acids. Trimming pared 0 bases from V and 7 bases from J, leaving 9 bases between. The germline V gene has CDR1 KGHSH and CDR2 LQKENI. CDR3 loop: CASSPPSISTQYF. The CDR3 DNA reads as TGTGCCAGCTCACCACCTAGTATATCGACCCAGTACTTC.